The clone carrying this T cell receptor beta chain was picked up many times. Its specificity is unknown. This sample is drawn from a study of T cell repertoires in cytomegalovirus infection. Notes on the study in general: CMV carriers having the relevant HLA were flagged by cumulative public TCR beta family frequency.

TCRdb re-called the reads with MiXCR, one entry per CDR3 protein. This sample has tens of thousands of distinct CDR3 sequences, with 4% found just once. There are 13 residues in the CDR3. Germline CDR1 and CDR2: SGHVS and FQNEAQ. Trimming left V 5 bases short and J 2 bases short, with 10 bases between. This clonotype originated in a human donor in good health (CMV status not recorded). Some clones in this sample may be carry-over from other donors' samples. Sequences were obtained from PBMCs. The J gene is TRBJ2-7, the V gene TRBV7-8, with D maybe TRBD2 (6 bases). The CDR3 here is CASSPGLTYEQYF. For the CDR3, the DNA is TGTGCCAGCAGCCCGGGACTCACCTACGAGCAGTACTTC.